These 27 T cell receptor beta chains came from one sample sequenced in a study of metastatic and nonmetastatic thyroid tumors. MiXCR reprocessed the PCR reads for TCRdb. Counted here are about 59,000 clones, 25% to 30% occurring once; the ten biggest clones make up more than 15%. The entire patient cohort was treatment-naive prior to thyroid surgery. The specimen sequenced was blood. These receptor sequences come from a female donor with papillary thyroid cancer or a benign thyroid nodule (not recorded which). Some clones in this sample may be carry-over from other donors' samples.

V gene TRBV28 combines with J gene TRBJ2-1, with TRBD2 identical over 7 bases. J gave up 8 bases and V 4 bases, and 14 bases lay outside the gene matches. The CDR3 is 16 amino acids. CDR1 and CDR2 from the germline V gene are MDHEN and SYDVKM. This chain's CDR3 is CASSSPGGGRLHEQFF. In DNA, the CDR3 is TGTGCCAGCAGTTCCCCGGGAGGAGGGAGGCTCCATGAGCAGTTCTTC.

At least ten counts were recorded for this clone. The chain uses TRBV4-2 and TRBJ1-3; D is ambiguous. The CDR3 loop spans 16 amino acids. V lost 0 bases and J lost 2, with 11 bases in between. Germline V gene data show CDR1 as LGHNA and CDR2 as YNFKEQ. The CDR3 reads CASSQDPGFTGNTIYF. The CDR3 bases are TGTGCCAGCAGCCAAGACCCGGGCTTTACTGGAAACACCATATATTTT.

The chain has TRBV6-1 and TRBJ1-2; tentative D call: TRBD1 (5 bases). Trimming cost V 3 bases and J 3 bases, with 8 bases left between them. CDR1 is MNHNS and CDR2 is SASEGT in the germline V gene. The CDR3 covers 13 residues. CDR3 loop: CASSDRGDYGYTF. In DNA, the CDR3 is TGTGCCAGCAGTGATCGGGGGGACTATGGCTACACCTTC.

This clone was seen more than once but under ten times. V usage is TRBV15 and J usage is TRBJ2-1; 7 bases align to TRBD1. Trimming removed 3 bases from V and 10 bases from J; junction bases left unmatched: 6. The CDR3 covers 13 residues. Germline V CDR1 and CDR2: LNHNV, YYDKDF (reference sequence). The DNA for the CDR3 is TGTGCCACCAGCAGGACGACAGGGATCGAGCAGTTCTTC. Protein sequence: CATSRTTGIEQFF.

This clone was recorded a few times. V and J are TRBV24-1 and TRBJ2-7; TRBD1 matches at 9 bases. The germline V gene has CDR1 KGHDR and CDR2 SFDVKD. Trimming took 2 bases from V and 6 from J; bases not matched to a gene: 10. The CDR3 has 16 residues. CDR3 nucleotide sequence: TGTGCCACCAGTGATTACTCCGGGACAGGGCGCAGCGAGCAGTACTTC. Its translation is CATSDYSGTGRSEQYF.

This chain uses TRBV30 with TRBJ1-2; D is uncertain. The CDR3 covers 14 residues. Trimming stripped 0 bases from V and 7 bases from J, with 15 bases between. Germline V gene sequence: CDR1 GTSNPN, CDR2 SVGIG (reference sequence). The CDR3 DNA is TGTGCCTGGAGTGTACAGAGTTTCTCTAGTGGCTACACCTTC. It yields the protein CAWSVQSFSSGYTF. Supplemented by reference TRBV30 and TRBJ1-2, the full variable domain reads SQTIHQWPATLVQPVGSPLSLECTVEGTSNPNLYWYRQAAGRGLQLLFYSVGIGQISSEVPQNLSASRPQDRQFILSSKKLLLSDSGFYLCAWSVQSFSSGYTFGSGTRLTVV.

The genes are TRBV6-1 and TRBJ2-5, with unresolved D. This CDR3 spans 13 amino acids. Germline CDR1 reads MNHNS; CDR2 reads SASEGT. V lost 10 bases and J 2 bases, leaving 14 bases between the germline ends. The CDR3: CATTPAGQETQYF. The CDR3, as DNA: TGTGCCACGACCCCCGCTGGACAAGAGACCCAGTACTTC.

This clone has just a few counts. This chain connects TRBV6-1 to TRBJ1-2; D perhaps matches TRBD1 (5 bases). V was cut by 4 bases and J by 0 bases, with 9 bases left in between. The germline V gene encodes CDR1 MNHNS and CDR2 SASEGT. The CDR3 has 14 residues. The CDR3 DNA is TGTGCCAGCAGTGGACAGCCGACTAACTATGGCTACACCTTC. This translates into CASSGQPTNYGYTF.

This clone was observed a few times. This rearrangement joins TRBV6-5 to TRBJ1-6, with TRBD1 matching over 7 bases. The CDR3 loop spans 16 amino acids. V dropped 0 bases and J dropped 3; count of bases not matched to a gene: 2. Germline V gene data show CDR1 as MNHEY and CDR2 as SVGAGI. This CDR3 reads CASSYSTGFYNSPLHF. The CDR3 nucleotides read TGTGCCAGCAGTTACTCGACAGGGTTCTATAATTCACCCCTCCACTTT.

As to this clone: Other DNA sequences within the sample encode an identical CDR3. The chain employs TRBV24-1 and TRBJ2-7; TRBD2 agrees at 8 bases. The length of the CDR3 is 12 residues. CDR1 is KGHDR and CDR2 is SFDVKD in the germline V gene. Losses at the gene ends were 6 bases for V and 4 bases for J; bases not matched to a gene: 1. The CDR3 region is CATSSGSYEQYF. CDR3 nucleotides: TGTGCCACCAGTAGCGGGAGTTACGAGCAGTACTTC.

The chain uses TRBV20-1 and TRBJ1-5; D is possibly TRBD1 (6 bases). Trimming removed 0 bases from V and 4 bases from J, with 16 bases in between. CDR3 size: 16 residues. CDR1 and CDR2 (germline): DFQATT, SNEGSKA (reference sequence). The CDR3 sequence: CSARDLLGANNQPQHF. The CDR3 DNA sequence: TGCAGTGCTAGAGATTTATTGGGGGCTAATAATCAGCCCCAGCATTTT.

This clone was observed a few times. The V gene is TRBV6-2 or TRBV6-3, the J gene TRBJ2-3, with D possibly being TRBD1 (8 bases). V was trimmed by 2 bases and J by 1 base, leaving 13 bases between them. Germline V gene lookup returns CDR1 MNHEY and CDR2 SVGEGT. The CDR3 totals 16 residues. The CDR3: CASSYPQGGGTDTQYF. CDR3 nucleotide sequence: TGTGCCAGCAGTTACCCACAGGGGGGGGGCACAGATACGCAGTATTTT.

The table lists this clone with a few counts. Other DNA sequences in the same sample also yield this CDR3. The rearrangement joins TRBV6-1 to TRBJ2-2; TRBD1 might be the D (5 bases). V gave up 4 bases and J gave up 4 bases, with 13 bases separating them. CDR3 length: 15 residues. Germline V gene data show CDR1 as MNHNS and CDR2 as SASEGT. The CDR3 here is CASSGLQGGTGELFF. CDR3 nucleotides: TGTGCCAGCAGTGGTTTGCAGGGCGGCACCGGGGAGCTGTTTTTT.

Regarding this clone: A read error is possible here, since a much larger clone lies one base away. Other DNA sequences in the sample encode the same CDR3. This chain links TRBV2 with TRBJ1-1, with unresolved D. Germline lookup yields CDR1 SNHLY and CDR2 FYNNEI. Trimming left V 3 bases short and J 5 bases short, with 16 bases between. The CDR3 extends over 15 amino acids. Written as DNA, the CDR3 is TGTGCCAGCAGTGATTTCTTTTCGGAGAATACTGAAGCTTTCTTT. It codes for CASSDFFSENTEAFF.

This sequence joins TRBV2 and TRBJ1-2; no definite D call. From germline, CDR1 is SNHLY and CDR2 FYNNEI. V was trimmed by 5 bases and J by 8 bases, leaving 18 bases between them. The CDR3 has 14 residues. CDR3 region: CASSRPRGPGGYTF. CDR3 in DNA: TGTGCCAGCAGTCGACCCCGCGGGCCTGGCGGCTACACCTTC. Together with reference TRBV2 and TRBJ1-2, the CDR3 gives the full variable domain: EPEVTQTPSHQVTQMGQEVILRCVPISNHLYFYWYRQILGQKVEFLVSFYNNEISEKSEIFDDQFSVERPDGSNFTLKIRSTKLEDSAMYFCASSRPRGPGGYTFGSGTRLTVV.

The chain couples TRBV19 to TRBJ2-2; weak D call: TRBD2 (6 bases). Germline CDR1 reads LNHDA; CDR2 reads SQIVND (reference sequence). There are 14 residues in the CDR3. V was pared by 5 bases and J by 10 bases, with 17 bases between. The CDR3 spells CASSVLAAREELFF. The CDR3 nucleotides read TGTGCCAGTAGTGTTTTAGCGGCCCGAGAGGAGCTGTTTTTT.

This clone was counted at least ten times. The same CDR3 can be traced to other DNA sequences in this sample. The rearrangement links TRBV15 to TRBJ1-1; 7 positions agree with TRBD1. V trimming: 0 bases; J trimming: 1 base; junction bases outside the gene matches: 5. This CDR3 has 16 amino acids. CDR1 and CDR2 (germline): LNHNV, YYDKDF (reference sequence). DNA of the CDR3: TGTGCCACCAGCAGAGAGCCGGGACAGTCGAACACTGAAGCTTTCTTT. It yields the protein CATSREPGQSNTEAFF.

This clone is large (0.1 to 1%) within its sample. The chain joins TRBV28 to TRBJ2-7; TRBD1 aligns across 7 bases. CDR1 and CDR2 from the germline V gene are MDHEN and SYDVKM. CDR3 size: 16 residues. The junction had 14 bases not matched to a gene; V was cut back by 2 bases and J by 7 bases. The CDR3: CASSLPSGQLGREQYF. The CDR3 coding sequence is TGTGCCAGCAGTTTACCGTCGGGACAGCTAGGTAGAGAGCAGTACTTC. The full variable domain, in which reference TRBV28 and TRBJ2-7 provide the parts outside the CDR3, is DVKVTQSSRYLVKRTGEKVFLECVQDMDHENMFWYRQDPGLGLRLIYFSYDVKMKEKGDIPEGYSVSREKKERFSLILESASTNQTSMYLCASSLPSGQLGREQYFGPGTRLTVT.

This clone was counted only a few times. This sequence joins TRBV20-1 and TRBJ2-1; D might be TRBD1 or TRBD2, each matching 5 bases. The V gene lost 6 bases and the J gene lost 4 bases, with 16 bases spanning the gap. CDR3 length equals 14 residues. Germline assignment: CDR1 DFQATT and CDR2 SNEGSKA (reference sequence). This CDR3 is CSADRGVGYNEQFF. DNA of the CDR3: TGCAGTGCGGATAGGGGAGTTGGATACAATGAGCAGTTCTTC.

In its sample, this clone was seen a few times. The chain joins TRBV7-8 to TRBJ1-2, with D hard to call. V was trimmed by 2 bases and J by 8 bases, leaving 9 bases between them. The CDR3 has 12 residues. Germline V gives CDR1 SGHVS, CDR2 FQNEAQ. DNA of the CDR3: TGTGCCAGCAGCTTATCGACCCGCGGCTACACCTTC. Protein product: CASSLSTRGYTF. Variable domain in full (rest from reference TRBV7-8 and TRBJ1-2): GAGVSQSPRYKVAKRGQDVALRCDPISGHVSLFWYQQALGQGPEFLTYFQNEAQLDKSGLPSDRFFAERPEGSVSTLKIQRTQQEDSAVYLCASSLSTRGYTFGSGTRLTVV.

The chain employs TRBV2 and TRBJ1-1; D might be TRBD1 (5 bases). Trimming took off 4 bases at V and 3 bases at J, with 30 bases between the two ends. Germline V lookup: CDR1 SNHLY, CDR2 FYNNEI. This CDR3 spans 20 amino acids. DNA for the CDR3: TGTGCCAGCAGTGGACGGAGTACATTGACAGCTCGAAGGGCTCACACTGAAGCTTTCTTT. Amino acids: CASSGRSTLTARRAHTEAFF.

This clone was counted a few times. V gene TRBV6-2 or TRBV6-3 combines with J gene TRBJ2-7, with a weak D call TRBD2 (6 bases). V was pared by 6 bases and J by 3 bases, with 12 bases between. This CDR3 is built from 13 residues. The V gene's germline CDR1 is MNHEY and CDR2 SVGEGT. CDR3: CASSSTAGYEQYF. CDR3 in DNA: TGTGCCAGCAGCTCGACAGCGGGCTACGAGCAGTACTTC.

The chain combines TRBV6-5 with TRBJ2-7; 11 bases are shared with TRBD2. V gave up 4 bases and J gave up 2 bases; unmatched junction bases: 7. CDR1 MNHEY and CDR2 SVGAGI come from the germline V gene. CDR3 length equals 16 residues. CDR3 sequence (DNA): TGTGCCAGCAGTTTTGGACTAGCGGGCGGCGCCTACGAGCAGTACTTC. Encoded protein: CASSFGLAGGAYEQYF.

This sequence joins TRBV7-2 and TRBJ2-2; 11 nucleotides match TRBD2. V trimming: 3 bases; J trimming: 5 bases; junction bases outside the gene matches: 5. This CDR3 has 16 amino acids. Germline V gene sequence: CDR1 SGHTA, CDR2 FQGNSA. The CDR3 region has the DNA TGTGCCAGCAGCTTTTCGCTAGCGGGAGGAACCGGGGAGCTGTTTTTT. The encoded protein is CASSFSLAGGTGELFF. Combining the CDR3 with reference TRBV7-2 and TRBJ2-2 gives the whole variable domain GAGVSQSPSNKVTEKGKDVELRCDPISGHTALYWYRQSLGQGLEFLIYFQGNSAPDKSGLPSDRFSAERTGGSVSTLTIQRTQQEDSAVYLCASSFSLAGGTGELFFGEGSRLTVL.

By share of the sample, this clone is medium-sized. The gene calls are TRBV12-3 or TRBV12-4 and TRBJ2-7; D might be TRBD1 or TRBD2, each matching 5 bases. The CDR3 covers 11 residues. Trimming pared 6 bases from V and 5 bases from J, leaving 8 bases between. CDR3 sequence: CASRGVDEQYF. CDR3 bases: TGTGCCAGCAGGGGGGTTGACGAGCAGTACTTC.

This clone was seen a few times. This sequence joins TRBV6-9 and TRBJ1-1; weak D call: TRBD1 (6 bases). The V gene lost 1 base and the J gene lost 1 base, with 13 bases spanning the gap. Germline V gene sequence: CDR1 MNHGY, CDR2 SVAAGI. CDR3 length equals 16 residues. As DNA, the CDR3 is TGTGCCAGCAGTTATTACAGGGACCCAAAGAACACTGAAGCTTTCTTT. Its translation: CASSYYRDPKNTEAFF.

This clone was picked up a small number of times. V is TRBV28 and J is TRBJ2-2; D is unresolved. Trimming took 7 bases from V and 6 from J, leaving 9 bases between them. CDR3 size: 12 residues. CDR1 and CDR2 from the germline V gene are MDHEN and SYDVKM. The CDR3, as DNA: TGTGCCAGCATTGGGGTCCCCGGGGAGCTGTTTTTT. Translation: CASIGVPGELFF.